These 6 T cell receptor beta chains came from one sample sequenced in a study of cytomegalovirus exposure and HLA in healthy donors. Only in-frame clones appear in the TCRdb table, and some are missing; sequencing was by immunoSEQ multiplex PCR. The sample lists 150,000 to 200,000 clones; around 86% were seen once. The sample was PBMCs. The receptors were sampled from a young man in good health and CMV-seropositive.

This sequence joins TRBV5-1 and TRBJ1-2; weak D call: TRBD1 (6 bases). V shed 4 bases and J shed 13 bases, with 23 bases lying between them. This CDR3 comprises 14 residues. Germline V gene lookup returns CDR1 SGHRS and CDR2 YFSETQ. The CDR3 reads CASSADTGSTRLTF. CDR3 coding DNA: TGCGCCAGCAGCGCTGATACAGGGTCGACGCGTCTCACCTTC.

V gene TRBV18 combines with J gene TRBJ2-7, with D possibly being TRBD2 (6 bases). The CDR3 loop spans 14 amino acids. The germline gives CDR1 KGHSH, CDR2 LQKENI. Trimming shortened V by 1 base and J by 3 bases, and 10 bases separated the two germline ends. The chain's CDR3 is CASSPLGGVYEQYF. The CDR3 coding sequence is TGTGCCAGCTCACCACTAGGCGGGGTCTACGAGCAGTACTTC.

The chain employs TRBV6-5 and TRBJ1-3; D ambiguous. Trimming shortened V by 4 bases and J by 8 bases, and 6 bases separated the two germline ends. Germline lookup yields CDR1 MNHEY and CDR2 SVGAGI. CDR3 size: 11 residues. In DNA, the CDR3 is TGTGCCAGCAGTTCCGGTTACACCATATATTTT. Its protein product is CASSSGYTIYF.

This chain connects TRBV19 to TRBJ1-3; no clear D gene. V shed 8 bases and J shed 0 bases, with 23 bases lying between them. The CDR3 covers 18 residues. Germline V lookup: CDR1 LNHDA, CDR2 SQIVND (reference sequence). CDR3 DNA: TGTGCCAGTGCGAAAATCATGAATCTCGCCCACTCTGGAAACACCATATATTTT. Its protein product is CASAKIMNLAHSGNTIYF.

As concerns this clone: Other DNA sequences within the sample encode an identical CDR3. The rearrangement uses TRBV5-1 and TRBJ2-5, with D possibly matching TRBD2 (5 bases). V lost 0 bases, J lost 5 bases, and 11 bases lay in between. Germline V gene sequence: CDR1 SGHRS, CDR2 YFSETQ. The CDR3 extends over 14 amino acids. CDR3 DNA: TGCGCCAGCAGCTTGGTGGGCCCGGGGGAGACCCAGTACTTC. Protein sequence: CASSLVGPGETQYF.

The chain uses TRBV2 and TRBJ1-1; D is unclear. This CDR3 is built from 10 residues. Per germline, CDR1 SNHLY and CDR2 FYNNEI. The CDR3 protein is CVCYDTEAFF. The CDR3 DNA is TGTGTCTGCTATGACACTGAAGCTTTCTTT.